These 5 T cell receptor beta chains were sequenced from one sample in a study of cytomegalovirus exposure and HLA in healthy donors. PCR was performed using 60 Vbeta and 13 Jbeta primers. The table came from immunoSEQ multiplex PCR; TCRdb's copy has only in-frame clones and leaves some out. The repertoire holds under 130,000 clones, with 9.5% to 15% as singletons. The material sequenced was PBMCs. Source of these receptors: a man in his forties in good health and CMV-seropositive.

This chain links TRBV29-1 with TRBJ1-2, with 9 bases lining up with TRBD1. Looked up from germline, CDR1 is SQVTM and CDR2 is ANQGSEA. V shed 7 bases and J 7 bases; nucleotides not matched to a gene: 7. The CDR3 loop spans 12 amino acids. CDR3 bases: TGCAGCGGGGGGGGACAGGGAGGTGGCTACACCTTC. It specifies CSGGGQGGGYTF.

The genes are TRBV5-5 and TRBJ2-2; D perhaps matches TRBD1 (5 bases). With 0 bases removed from V and 7 bases from J, the gap between germline ends came to 13 bases. Germline-derived CDR1 and CDR2 are SGHKS and YYEKEE (reference sequence). The CDR3 sequence is 15 residues long. CDR3: CASSLGQGWYGELFF. The CDR3 DNA reads TGTGCCAGCAGCTTGGGGCAGGGATGGTACGGGGAGCTGTTTTTT.

The chain is built from TRBV20-1 and TRBJ2-7, with 11 bases that match TRBD1. The CDR3 contains 11 residues. J was trimmed by 7 bases and V by 6 bases; bases with no gene match: 2. Germline CDR1 is DFQATT and CDR2 is SNEGSKA (reference sequence). This chain's CDR3 is CSADRGLEQYF. Here the CDR3 DNA reads TGCAGTGCGGACAGGGGGCTTGAGCAGTACTTC.

The CDR3 DNA reads TGTGCCAGCAGTTTCGTAGCGGACGAGCAGTACTTC. Translated, it gives CASSFVADEQYF. The chain carries TRBV28 and TRBJ2-7, with a weak D call TRBD2 (6 bases). Germline V CDR1 and CDR2: MDHEN, SYDVKM. The CDR3 sequence is 12 residues long. Trimming shortened V by 3 bases and J by 5 bases, and 8 bases separated the two germline ends.

The chain links TRBV10-2 to TRBJ2-7; 14 bases are a match to TRBD2. With 2 bases clipped from V and 5 bases from J, the junction kept 2 bases outside the gene matches. Germline-derived CDR1 and CDR2 are WSHSY and SAAADI. This CDR3 spans 15 amino acids. CDR3 nucleotides: TGCGCCAGCAGTGAGGGGACTAGCGGGAGTGACGAGCAGTACTTC. This encodes CASSEGTSGSDEQYF.